This TCR beta chain was captured by sequencing in a study of T-cell reconstitution after alpha-beta-depleted transplantation in children. Points from the study as a whole: The main origin of T-cell counts and diversity one year after transplant was newly produced T cells.

The library targeted TCRbeta and was prepared with unique molecular identifiers. Using its own MiXCR run on the PCR reads, TCRdb lists one record per CDR3 protein. Among about 1,000,000 distinct CDR3 sequences listed, 25% to 35% were seen once. Of note for this clonotype: Its specificity is unknown.

The CDR3 runs 16 residues. Trimming cost V 6 bases and J 4 bases; bases outside gene matches: 13. The germline gives CDR1 MDHEN, CDR2 SYDVKM. Sequencing was performed on PBMCs, mostly from graft donor cells, taken 360 days after TCRalphabeta/CD19-depleted stem cell transplant. V is TRBV28 and J is TRBJ2-5; 8 nucleotides match TRBD1. The source of this sequence is a boy in the first two years of life who had a stem cell transplant for SCID, so the T cells may come from the graft donor. CDR3 region: CASSPAGQADTETQYF. In nucleotides, the CDR3 is TGTGCCAGCAGCCCCGCGGGACAGGCGGATACAGAGACCCAGTACTTC.